Sequencing of this TCR beta chain was carried out in a study of beta chain features in type 1 diabetes. Researchers reported sorting CD4+ naive, central memory, regulatory and stem cell-like memory cells via CD45RO/CCR7/CD25/CD127/CD95/CD27. Study outcomes and limitations: Insertions were fewer and deletions more numerous at VDJ junctions in type 1 diabetes patients.

cDNA synthesis used the whole RNA isolate, giving expressed TCRB sequences. Profiling relied on immunoSEQ multiplex PCR, and the TCRdb table lists in-frame clones only, not all of them. This sample yields hundreds of thousands of clones, of which 30% are seen a single time; around 0.065% belongs to the top ten. With regard to this clone: Its antigen is still unknown.

Germline CDR1 reads SGHAT; CDR2 reads FQNNGV. The CDR3 covers 14 residues. V dropped 0 bases and J dropped 4 bases, with 8 bases sitting between them. The rearrangement links TRBV11-2 to TRBJ2-3; D gene unclear. This TCR was sampled from a man younger than 35 in good health. What was sequenced was naive CD4+ T cells from blood. The CDR3 loop reads CASSLDPLADTQYF. The CDR3 DNA is TGTGCCAGCAGCTTAGACCCCTTAGCAGATACGCAGTATTTT.